This entry describes one TCR beta chain. The CDR3 extends over 14 amino acids. V dropped 4 bases and J dropped 1 base, with 7 bases sitting between them. Germline CDR1 is MRHNA and CDR2 is SNTAGT. These data belong to a study of OX40 agonist ivuxolimab in advanced cancers. Across the study: The treatment was a fully human IgG2 OX40 agonist, ivuxolimab.

Clones were sequenced by immunoSEQ multiplex PCR, and TCRdb holds only the in-frame ones, with some missing. The sample lists about 19,000 clones; less than 90% were seen once. The cohort excluded patients with autoimmune disease history or systemic immunosuppression. The chain combines TRBV6-4 with TRBJ2-2, with D unclear. This sequence was found in an adult with an advanced solid tumor such as melanoma, head and neck, liver or kidney cancer. Sequencing was performed on CD4+ or CD8+ T cells sorted from blood, taken in a trial of the OX40 agonist ivuxolimab. CDR3: CASSGQLNTGELFF. CDR3 bases: TGTGCCAGCAGTGGTCAATTGAACACCGGGGAGCTGTTTTTT.